Shown below are 30 T cell receptor beta chains from a single sample sequenced in a study of vaccination and CD4 T cells after COVID-19. At the Johns Hopkins FTIC core, DNA taken from cultured CD4+ T cells was sequenced by way of the Oncomine TCR Beta short-read assay. TCRdb fed the PCR reads into MiXCR, producing one record per CDR3 protein. Of about 9,800 distinct CDR3 sequences listed, about 36% are singletons. For these receptors, no antigen is known. The treatment: roughly 11-day PBMC culture with coronavirus spike peptide pools or control peptides (ViraFEST assay). Samples of CD4+ T cells were obtained from the unexposed donor before the COVID-19 pandemic (2011-2018). Input material: CD4+ T cells from blood, cultured in vitro. These receptors originate from a human donor in good health.

The chain uses TRBV5-1 and TRBJ1-2; no clear D gene. CDR1 and CDR2 (germline): SGHRS, YFSETQ. V lost 5 bases to trimming and J lost 1 base, with 12 bases between them. The CDR3 is 14 residues long. In nucleotides, the CDR3 is TGCGCCAGCAGTGCCATCGAAGTTAACTATGGCTACACCTTC. This sequence encodes CASSAIEVNYGYTF. Based on the CDR3 plus reference TRBV5-1 and TRBJ1-2, the full variable domain is KAGVTQTPRYLIKTRGQQVTLSCSPISGHRSVSWYQQTPGQGLQFLFEYFSETQRNKGNFPGRFSGRQFSNSRSEMNVSTLELGDSALYLCASSAIEVNYGYTFGSGTRLTVV.

The genes are TRBV6-1 and TRBJ2-1; D tentatively reads TRBD1 or TRBD2 (5 bases each). This CDR3 comprises 16 residues. Germline V gene data show CDR1 as MNHNS and CDR2 as SASEGT. V was shortened by 10 bases and J by 5 bases, with 24 bases between the two germline ends. CDR3 residues: CAIIRTQLGVDNEQFF. DNA for the CDR3: TGTGCCATTATTAGGACTCAGCTGGGGGTCGACAATGAGCAGTTCTTC.

CDR3 sequence reads: CSAAGATNEKLFF. The CDR3 nucleotides are TGCAGTGCCGCAGGGGCAACTAATGAAAAACTGTTTTTT. The J gene is TRBJ1-4, the V gene TRBV20-1, with TRBD1 as a possible D gene (6 bases). The V and J ends lost 6 bases and 0 bases respectively, with 8 bases between them. CDR1 is DFQATT, CDR2 SNEGSKA, per germline (reference sequence). This CDR3 spans 13 amino acids.

In this sample, this clonotype turned up a few times. V gene TRBV12-3 or TRBV12-4 combines with J gene TRBJ1-2, with 7 bases fitting TRBD1. V gave up 6 bases and J gave up 4 bases; unmatched junction bases: 5. This CDR3 is built from 13 residues. CDR3 protein: CASSRDSSYGYTF. The DNA of the CDR3 is TGTGCCAGCAGCCGGGACAGTAGCTATGGCTACACCTTC.

This chain joins TRBV19 and TRBJ2-1; 8 bases map to TRBD2. V shed 6 bases and J 3 bases; nucleotides not matched to a gene: 4. CDR1 LNHDA and CDR2 SQIVND come from the germline V gene (reference sequence). The CDR3 totals 14 residues. DNA for the CDR3: TGTGCCAGTAGCTTAAGCGGGAGCTACAATGAGCAGTTCTTC. Translation gives CASSLSGSYNEQFF.

The chain is built from TRBV11-2 and TRBJ2-6, with TRBD1 matching over 7 bases. The CDR3 consists of 18 residues. The germline V gene has CDR1 SGHAT and CDR2 FQNNGV. V lost 6 bases to trimming and J lost 0 bases; unmatched junction nucleotides: 11. CDR3 nucleotide sequence: TGTGCCAGCAGAAGTTACAGGGGCCCAAGCTCTGGGGCCAACGTCCTGACTTTC. Protein sequence: CASRSYRGPSSGANVLTF.

This clonotype turned up a few times. CDR3 sequence (DNA): TGTGCCAGCAGCTTGGATAGTCTAGCGGGATACGAGACCCAGTACTTC. Residues: CASSLDSLAGYETQYF. This sequence joins TRBV5-4 and TRBJ2-5; 9 nucleotides match TRBD2. The CDR3 is 16 residues long. V gave up 0 bases and J gave up 5 bases; unmatched junction bases: 8. Germline CDR1 is SGHNT and CDR2 is YYREEE (reference sequence). The full variable domain, rest sourced from reference TRBV5-4 and TRBJ2-5, is ETGVTQSPTHLIKTRGQQVTLRCSSQSGHNTVSWYQQALGQGPQFIFQYYREEENGRGNFPPRFSGLQFPNYSSELNVNALELDDSALYLCASSLDSLAGYETQYFGPGTRLLVL.

The chain couples TRBV11-2 to TRBJ1-2; D is undetermined. The CDR3 has 13 amino acids. The germline CDR1 and CDR2 sequences are SGHAT and FQNNGV. The ends were cut back, 0 bases at V and 7 bases at J, with 9 bases in the middle. The CDR3 is CASSLDRLAGYTF. CDR3 sequence (DNA): TGTGCCAGCAGCTTAGATCGGCTGGCTGGCTACACCTTC.

This chain links TRBV28 with TRBJ1-1, with 9 nucleotides matching TRBD1. CDR3 length equals 13 residues. CDR1 and CDR2 (germline): MDHEN, SYDVKM. After removal of 6 bases from V and 5 bases from J, the junction contained 4 bases not matched to a gene. CDR3 region: CASSRDRVTEAFF. CDR3 sequence (DNA): TGTGCCAGCAGCAGGGACAGGGTAACTGAAGCTTTCTTT.

This clonotype has just one count. This chain joins TRBV6-1 and TRBJ2-7, with 9 bases fitting TRBD1. The length of the CDR3 is 14 residues. Trimming at V came to 5 bases and at J to 4 bases, leaving 6 bases not matched to a gene. CDR1 and CDR2 from the germline V gene are MNHNS and SASEGT. CDR3 nucleotides: TGTGCCAGCAGTCTCCTGACAGGGGGTTACGAGCAGTACTTC. It codes for CASSLLTGGYEQYF.

V is TRBV12-3 or TRBV12-4 and J is TRBJ1-1; D is possibly TRBD1 (5 bases). CDR3 length equals 13 residues. The ends were cut back, 6 bases at V and 5 bases at J, with 13 bases in the middle. As DNA, the CDR3 is TGTGCCAGCAGCAAGCAGGGCCCAACTGAAGCTTTCTTT. It codes for CASSKQGPTEAFF.

CDR3 amino acids: CASSLASSSPLHF. DNA of the CDR3: TGTGCCAGCAGCTTAGCCTCGAGCTCACCCCTCCACTTT. This rearrangement joins TRBV7-8 to TRBJ1-6; D call uncertain. CDR3 length equals 13 residues. Germline lookup yields CDR1 SGHVS and CDR2 FQNEAQ. V was trimmed by 0 bases and J by 10 bases, leaving 7 bases between them.

The gene calls are TRBV6-5 and TRBJ2-4, with a tentative D call TRBD1 (5 bases). This CDR3 region has 17 residues. Trimming took off 0 bases at V and 0 bases at J, with 12 bases between the two ends. The germline CDR1 and CDR2 sequences are MNHEY and SVGAGI. The CDR3 sequence is CASSYSTDTLAKNIQYF. The CDR3 DNA reads TGTGCCAGCAGTTACTCGACGGACACCTTAGCCAAAAACATTCAGTACTTC.

The V call is TRBV11-2, the J call TRBJ2-2; D is tentatively TRBD1 or TRBD2 (5 bases each). The CDR3 runs to 19 residues. Trimming left V 0 bases short and J 6 bases short, with 23 bases between. CDR1 SGHAT and CDR2 FQNNGV come from the germline V gene. CDR3 protein: CASSLDIVRQGVYPGELFF. CDR3 nucleotides: TGTGCCAGCAGCTTAGATATTGTTCGGCAGGGAGTCTATCCCGGGGAGCTGTTTTTT.

The V gene is TRBV5-8, the J gene TRBJ2-7; 10 bases are a match to TRBD2. This CDR3 has 18 residues. V lost 4 bases, J lost 0 bases, and 13 bases stayed unmatched. Germline-derived CDR1 and CDR2 are SGHTS and YDEGEE. CDR3 loop: CASSRTLLAGVTSYEQYF. CDR3 in DNA: TGTGCCAGCAGCCGGACCTTGCTAGCGGGGGTAACCTCCTACGAGCAGTACTTC.

By proportion, this clonotype is medium-sized. The chain carries TRBV7-9 and TRBJ1-1, with no clear D. The CDR3 runs to 12 residues. V lost 2 bases, J lost 7 bases, and 8 bases lay in between. Per the germline V gene, CDR1 is SEHNR and CDR2 is FQNEAQ (reference sequence). DNA of the CDR3: TGTGCCAGCAGCTTACCGCAGCTTGAAGCTTTCTTT. It is translated as CASSLPQLEAFF.

This clonotype was counted a few times. This chain links TRBV20-1 with TRBJ1-6; the D gene is possibly TRBD1 (5 bases). V was clipped by 5 bases and J by 6 bases, with 14 bases between them. This CDR3 has 14 amino acids. Looked up from germline, CDR1 is DFQATT and CDR2 is SNEGSKA (reference sequence). The CDR3 is CSAHSPGGNSPLHF. The CDR3 DNA reads as TGCAGTGCTCACTCGCCCGGGGGTAATTCACCCCTCCACTTT.

The V and J genes are TRBV7-9 and TRBJ1-2; 7 nucleotides line up with TRBD1. In germline, CDR1 is SEHNR, CDR2 FQNEAQ (reference sequence). This CDR3 spans 16 amino acids. V was clipped by 5 bases and J by 4 bases; unmatched bases: 13. The CDR3 here is CASSPKSRDSGYGYTF. The CDR3 DNA reads TGTGCCAGCAGCCCCAAGAGCAGGGACAGCGGCTATGGCTACACCTTC. Full variable domain (remainder filled in from reference TRBV7-9 and TRBJ1-2): DTGVSQNPRHKITKRGQNVTFRCDPISEHNRLYWYRQTLGQGPEFLTYFQNEAQLEKSRLLSDRFSAERPKGSFSTLEIQRTEQGDSAMYLCASSPKSRDSGYGYTFGSGTRLTVV.

The rearrangement links TRBV24-1 to TRBJ2-1; 9 bases fit TRBD2. The V segment lost 2 bases and the J segment 5 bases; nucleotides outside the gene matches: 6. CDR1 KGHDR and CDR2 SFDVKD come from the germline V gene. The CDR3 contains 16 residues. The CDR3 reads CATSDYGGGVDNEQFF. CDR3 DNA: TGTGCCACCAGTGATTATGGCGGGGGGGTCGACAATGAGCAGTTCTTC.

The rearrangement joins TRBV10-1 to TRBJ2-3; D unclear. V was trimmed by 5 bases and J by 4 bases, leaving 7 bases between them. CDR1 is WNHNN and CDR2 is SYGVQD in the germline V gene (reference sequence). The CDR3 length is 12 residues. This CDR3 is CASSQVADTQYF. In nucleotides, the CDR3 is TGCGCCAGCAGTCAGGTAGCAGATACGCAGTATTTT.

The genes are TRBV6-1 and TRBJ2-1; TRBD1 agrees at 8 bases. The CDR3 is made up of 15 amino acids. V shed 6 bases, J shed 1 base, and the junction held 5 bases outside the gene matches. Germline values: CDR1 MNHNS, CDR2 SASEGT. The CDR3 nucleotides read TGTGCCAGCAGGTCAGGGGGCGCATCCTACAATGAGCAGTTCTTC. Protein sequence: CASRSGGASYNEQFF.

This clonotype was seen a handful of times. Here the CDR3 DNA reads TGTGCCAGTAGTATTTCCGGGGACAGGGTCTCCGAGCAGTACTTC. This translates into CASSISGDRVSEQYF. The chain is built from TRBV19 and TRBJ2-7; TRBD1 matches at 9 bases. The CDR3 is made up of 15 amino acids. After removal of 3 bases from V and 6 bases from J, the junction contained 9 bases not matched to a gene. The germline V gene has CDR1 LNHDA and CDR2 SQIVND (reference sequence).

The rearrangement joins TRBV6-6 to TRBJ1-6; unclear D gene. Trimming shortened V by 7 bases and J by 0 bases, and 10 bases separated the two germline ends. The CDR3 contains 15 residues. From germline, CDR1 is MNHNY and CDR2 SVGAGI (reference sequence). CDR3 coding DNA: TGTGCCAGCACTAGGACGAGCTCCTATAATTCACCCCTCCACTTT. It specifies CASTRTSSYNSPLHF.

In its sample, this clonotype was seen a few times. The rearrangement joins TRBV6-1 to TRBJ2-3; 8 nucleotides agree with TRBD2. The CDR3 loop spans 17 amino acids. Germline assignment: CDR1 MNHNS and CDR2 SASEGT. Unmatched junction bases numbered 15, after V lost 5 bases and J lost 5 bases. CDR3 DNA sequence: TGTGCCAGCAGTCAAAGCGGGAGCGGAGATGGGGGAGATACGCAGTATTTT. This sequence encodes CASSQSGSGDGGDTQYF.

The gene calls are TRBV7-9 and TRBJ2-1, with TRBD2 as a possible D gene (6 bases). The V gene's germline CDR1 is SEHNR and CDR2 FQNEAQ (reference sequence). This CDR3 contains 13 residues. Deletions cut 9 bases from V and 4 bases from J, with 13 bases between. The CDR3 here is CASSAGQYNEQFF. In DNA form, the CDR3 reads TGTGCCAGTTCCGCGGGGCAATACAATGAGCAGTTCTTC.

The chain employs TRBV28 and TRBJ1-2, with TRBD1 as a possible D gene (5 bases). Germline loops: CDR1 MDHEN, CDR2 SYDVKM. This CDR3 has 19 residues. The V end was cut by 3 bases, the J end by 0 bases, with 23 bases between. The CDR3 here is CASSLNLMEGFRANYGYTF. The CDR3, as DNA: TGTGCCAGCAGTTTGAATTTAATGGAGGGGTTTAGGGCTAACTATGGCTACACCTTC.

This sequence joins TRBV4-1 and TRBJ1-2, with D maybe TRBD1 (5 bases). In germline, CDR1 is MGHRA, CDR2 YSYEKL. V lost 1 base to trimming and J lost 3 bases, with 12 bases between them. The CDR3 contains 15 residues. This CDR3 reads CASSQAAGKDYGYTF. The CDR3 bases are TGCGCCAGCAGCCAAGCGGCAGGGAAAGACTATGGCTACACCTTC.

This clonotype appeared a few times. The chain joins TRBV7-9 to TRBJ1-2; D is undetermined. CDR1 SEHNR and CDR2 FQNEAQ come from the germline V gene (reference sequence). V lost 0 bases and J lost 7, with 18 bases in between. The CDR3 contains 16 residues. CDR3 bases: TGTGCCAGCAGCTTAGCGGAAGCCCTTACAGAGGGTGGCTACACCTTC. It yields the protein CASSLAEALTEGGYTF.

The chain employs TRBV12-3 or TRBV12-4 and TRBJ2-5, with TRBD2 matching 7 bases. The CDR3 spans 13 residues. After removal of 9 bases from V and 5 bases from J, the junction contained 9 bases not matched to a gene. CDR3 amino acids: CASRAGSAETQYF. The CDR3 DNA reads as TGTGCCAGTCGAGCGGGATCCGCGGAGACCCAGTACTTC.

The rearrangement links TRBV20-1 to TRBJ2-7, with 10 bases that match TRBD1. V lost 5 bases and J lost 5; bases outside the gene matches: 6. The V gene's germline CDR1 is DFQATT and CDR2 SNEGSKA (reference sequence). The CDR3 length is 13 residues. The CDR3 region is CSAPGQGFDEQYF. DNA for the CDR3: TGCAGTGCTCCGGGACAGGGGTTCGACGAGCAGTACTTC.